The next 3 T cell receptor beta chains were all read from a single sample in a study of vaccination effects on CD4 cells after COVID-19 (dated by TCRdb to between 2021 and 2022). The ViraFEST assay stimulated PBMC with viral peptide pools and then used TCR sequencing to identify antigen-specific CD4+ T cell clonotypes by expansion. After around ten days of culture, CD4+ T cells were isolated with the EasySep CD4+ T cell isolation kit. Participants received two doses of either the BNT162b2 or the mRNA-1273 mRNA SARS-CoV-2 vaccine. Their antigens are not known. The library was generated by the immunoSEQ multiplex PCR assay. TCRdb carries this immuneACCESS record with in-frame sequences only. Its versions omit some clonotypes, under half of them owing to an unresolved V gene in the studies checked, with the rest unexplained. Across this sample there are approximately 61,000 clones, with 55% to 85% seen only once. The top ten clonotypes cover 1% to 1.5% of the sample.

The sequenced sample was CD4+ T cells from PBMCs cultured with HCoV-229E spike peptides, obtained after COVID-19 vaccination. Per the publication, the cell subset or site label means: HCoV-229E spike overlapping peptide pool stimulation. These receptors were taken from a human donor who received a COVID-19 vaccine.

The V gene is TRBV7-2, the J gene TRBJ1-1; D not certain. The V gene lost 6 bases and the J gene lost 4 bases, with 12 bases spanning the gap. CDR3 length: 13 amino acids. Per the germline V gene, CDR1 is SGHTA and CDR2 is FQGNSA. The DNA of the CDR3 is TGTGCCAGCAGTCGGCAGGAGATCACTGAAGCTTTCTTT. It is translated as CASSRQEITEAFF.

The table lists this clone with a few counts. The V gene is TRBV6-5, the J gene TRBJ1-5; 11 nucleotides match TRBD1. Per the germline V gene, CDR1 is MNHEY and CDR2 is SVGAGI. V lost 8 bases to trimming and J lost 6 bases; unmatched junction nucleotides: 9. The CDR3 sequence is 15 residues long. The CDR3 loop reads CASQGAGQGVQPQHF. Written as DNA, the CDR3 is TGTGCCAGCCAAGGAGCGGGACAGGGGGTTCAGCCCCAGCATTTT.

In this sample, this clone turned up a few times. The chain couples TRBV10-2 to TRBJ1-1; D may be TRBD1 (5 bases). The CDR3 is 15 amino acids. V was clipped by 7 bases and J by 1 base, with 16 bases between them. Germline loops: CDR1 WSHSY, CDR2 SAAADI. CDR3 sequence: CASIPDPGANTEAFF. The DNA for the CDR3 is TGCGCCAGCATCCCAGACCCTGGGGCGAACACTGAAGCTTTCTTT.